This T cell receptor (beta chain) emerged from a study of monozygotic twins with inflammatory bowel disease. Broader study findings: IBD patients exhibited fewer clonotypes shared with other individuals than healthy twins, particularly with disease activity. Repertoires of patients may have been made more variable by differing immunosuppressive treatments. Discordant twins had repertoire similarity that did not differ from that of concordant twins, possibly from limited power.

This CDR3 spans 15 amino acids. Germline-derived CDR1 and CDR2 are LGHNA and YSLEER. Molecular identifiers with 6-nucleotide sample barcodes were added during cDNA synthesis via template switching. With the 5' RACE reads reprocessed, TCRdb shows one record per CDR3 protein and no DNA. The sample data list approximately 380,000 distinct CDR3 sequences. Of note for this clonotype: What it recognizes is unknown.

The chain employs TRBV4-3 and TRBJ2-7. Sequencing was done on a sample of blood. This receptor was taken from a human donor with ulcerative colitis or Crohn's disease, or a healthy co-twin of an affected twin (not recorded which). CDR3 residues: CASSPNRAPYYEQYF.